This is a list of T cell receptor beta chains from one sample in a study of T cell changes during pregnancy in multiple sclerosis. Only in-frame clones appear in the TCRdb table, and some are missing; sequencing was by immunoSEQ multiplex PCR. Of 100,000 or so clones listed, almost 95% are singletons. The specimen comprised peripheral blood, sampled in the third trimester of pregnancy. These receptors were taken from a female donor with multiple sclerosis, enrolled in a pregnancy study. Both conserved end residues are part of each CDR3. D genes are given only for firm matches. A row's size may be missing; if present it is once, few, many or a size class.

v_gene: TRBV27
j_gene: TRBJ2-1
abundance: -
d_gene: -
CDR3nt: TGTGCCAGCAGTTTACCTGAGCGGTACAATGAGCAGTTCTTC
CDR3aa: CASSLPERYNEQFF

v_gene: TRBV7-9
j_gene: TRBJ2-2
abundance: -
d_gene: TRBD2
CDR3nt: TGTGCCAGCAGCCTCGGGGGGGGTTCCGGGGAGCTGTTTTTT
CDR3aa: CASSLGGGSGELFF

v_gene: TRBV29-1
j_gene: TRBJ2-1
abundance: -
d_gene: TRBD2
CDR3nt: TGCAGCGTTGAAGATTTAGAACTAGCGGGTCATACAAGCTCCTACAATGAGCAGTTCTTC
CDR3aa: CSVEDLELAGHTSSYNEQFF

v_gene: TRBV7-6
j_gene: TRBJ2-7
abundance: -
d_gene: TRBD2
CDR3nt: TGTGCCAGCAGCTTTGATCTTGGCGGGACTAGCGGGATCCCCTACGAGCAGTACTTC
CDR3aa: CASSFDLGGTSGIPYEQYF

v_gene: TRBV4-1
j_gene: TRBJ2-7
abundance: -
d_gene: TRBD1
CDR3nt: TGCGCCAGCAGCCAAGGGACAGGGGGAAACGAGCAGTACTTC
CDR3aa: CASSQGTGGNEQYF

v_gene: TRBV9
j_gene: TRBJ2-7
abundance: -
d_gene: -
CDR3nt: TGTGCCAGCAGCTTTGACACAGGGTACGAGCAGTACTTC
CDR3aa: CASSFDTGYEQYF

v_gene: TRBV7-9
j_gene: TRBJ2-7
abundance: -
d_gene: -
CDR3nt: TGTGCCAGCAGCTTAGCGCGTCCCACGAAGTACTTC
CDR3aa: CASSLARPTKYF

v_gene: TRBV5-1
j_gene: TRBJ2-2
abundance: -
d_gene: -
CDR3nt: TGCGCCAGCAGCTTGGGCAGGCAGACCGGGGAGCTGTTTTTT
CDR3aa: CASSLGRQTGELFF

v_gene: TRBV11-3
j_gene: TRBJ2-7
abundance: -
d_gene: -
CDR3nt: TGTGCCAGCAGCTTAACCCAGGAGGTAGTCTACGAGCAGTACTTC
CDR3aa: CASSLTQEVVYEQYF

v_gene: TRBV11-2
j_gene: TRBJ2-7
abundance: -
d_gene: TRBD1
CDR3nt: TGTGCCAGCAGCATCCGGGACAGGGCCTCCTACGAGCAGTACTTC
CDR3aa: CASSIRDRASYEQYF

v_gene: TRBV19
j_gene: TRBJ2-3
abundance: -
d_gene: -
CDR3nt: TGTGCCAGTAGCGCATGGCTCCCGAGCACAGATACGCAGTATTTT
CDR3aa: CASSAWLPSTDTQYF

v_gene: TRBV5-8
j_gene: TRBJ1-2
abundance: few
d_gene: -
CDR3nt: TGTGCCAGCAGCCCGGACCGGGGAAATGGCTACACCTTC
CDR3aa: CASSPDRGNGYTF

v_gene: TRBV2
j_gene: TRBJ1-2
abundance: once
d_gene: TRBD1
CDR3nt: TGTGCCAGCAGTGAGACCCGGGACAGGGGAAGCTACACCTTC
CDR3aa: CASSETRDRGSYTF

v_gene: TRBV15
j_gene: TRBJ2-7
abundance: -
d_gene: -
CDR3nt: TGTGCCACCGGGACATATGGCTCCTACGAGCAGTACTTC
CDR3aa: CATGTYGSYEQYF

v_gene: TRBV6-1
j_gene: TRBJ2-7
abundance: -
d_gene: -
CDR3nt: TGTGCCAGCAGTGAAATGGGGAGGCTGTGGTACGAGCAGTACTTC
CDR3aa: CASSEMGRLWYEQYF

v_gene: TRBV28
j_gene: TRBJ1-5
abundance: -
d_gene: -
CDR3nt: TGTGCCAGCAGTCGATCCGGGATACTTAAAACCAATCAGCCCCAGCATTTT
CDR3aa: CASSRSGILKTNQPQHF

v_gene: TRBV6-5
j_gene: TRBJ2-5
abundance: -
d_gene: -
CDR3nt: TGTGCCAGCAGTTACCTCGCGGACCAAGAGACCCAGTACTTC
CDR3aa: CASSYLADQETQYF

v_gene: TRBV19
j_gene: TRBJ2-7
abundance: -
d_gene: TRBD2
CDR3nt: TGTGCCAGTAGTTCCCTTACTAGCGGGAGTCCTTTGAGGGGCTACGAGCAGTACTTC
CDR3aa: CASSSLTSGSPLRGYEQYF

v_gene: TRBV7-9
j_gene: TRBJ1-2
abundance: -
d_gene: TRBD1
CDR3nt: TGTGCCAGCAGCTTAGGGTCCGGACAGGGTTTAACTAACTATGGCTACACCTTC
CDR3aa: CASSLGSGQGLTNYGYTF

v_gene: TRBV6-5
j_gene: TRBJ1-3
abundance: -
d_gene: -
CDR3nt: TGTGCCAGCAAGGCGGCAGGGAACGCTGGAAACACCATATATTTT
CDR3aa: CASKAAGNAGNTIYF

v_gene: TRBV27
j_gene: TRBJ2-1
abundance: -
d_gene: TRBD2
CDR3nt: TGTGCCAGCAGTTTAGAACTAGCGGGTCGGGATGAGCAGTTCTTC
CDR3aa: CASSLELAGRDEQFF

v_gene: TRBV13
j_gene: TRBJ1-4
abundance: -
d_gene: TRBD1
CDR3nt: TGTGCCAGCAGCTCGACAGGGAGGAATGAAAAACTGTTTTTT
CDR3aa: CASSSTGRNEKLFF

v_gene: TRBV7-6
j_gene: TRBJ2-1
abundance: few
d_gene: TRBD2
CDR3nt: TGTGCCAGCAGCTTAGTCTCGGGAGGAAGGTCCTACAATGAGCAGTTCTTC
CDR3aa: CASSLVSGGRSYNEQFF

v_gene: TRBV7-9
j_gene: TRBJ1-3
abundance: -
d_gene: TRBD1
CDR3nt: TGTGCCAGCAGTCACCCGGATGAGGGGGCGTTGGGAAACACCATATATTTT
CDR3aa: CASSHPDEGALGNTIYF

v_gene: TRBV19
j_gene: TRBJ2-1
abundance: -
d_gene: TRBD2
CDR3nt: TGTGCCAGTAGTATAGTCGCGGGAGGGGGCAATGAGCAGTTCTTC
CDR3aa: CASSIVAGGGNEQFF

v_gene: TRBV28
j_gene: TRBJ1-1
abundance: once
d_gene: -
CDR3nt: TGTGCCAGCAGTTTAACAGAAGAAGCTTTCTTT
CDR3aa: CASSLTEEAFF

v_gene: TRBV12-5
j_gene: TRBJ2-1
abundance: -
d_gene: -
CDR3nt: TGTGCTAGTGCCTTGGGGGCGGGAGCGATCAATGAGCAGTTCTTC
CDR3aa: CASALGAGAINEQFF

v_gene: TRBV6-6
j_gene: TRBJ2-5
abundance: -
d_gene: TRBD2
CDR3nt: TGTGCCAGCAGTTCCCGACTAGCGGGGGGGGGAGAGACCCAGTACTTC
CDR3aa: CASSSRLAGGGETQYF

v_gene: TRBV7-9
j_gene: TRBJ2-3
abundance: -
d_gene: TRBD2
CDR3nt: TGTGCCAGCAGCCCAAGGACTAGCGGGAGTTCAGATACGCAGTATTTT
CDR3aa: CASSPRTSGSSDTQYF

v_gene: TRBV7-3
j_gene: TRBJ2-1
abundance: -
d_gene: -
CDR3nt: TGTGCCAGCAGCCCCCAAGGTGGGAGTCAATACAATGAGCAGTTCTTC
CDR3aa: CASSPQGGSQYNEQFF

v_gene: TRBV6-6
j_gene: TRBJ2-1
abundance: -
d_gene: -
CDR3nt: TGTGCCAGCAGTTACTCCGGGACAAACAATGAGCAGTTCTTC
CDR3aa: CASSYSGTNNEQFF

v_gene: TRBV15
j_gene: TRBJ1-3
abundance: once
d_gene: -
CDR3nt: TGTGCCACCAGCGGCCACGGGTCAGGGACTGGAAACACCATATATTTT
CDR3aa: CATSGHGSGTGNTIYF

v_gene: TRBV7-2
j_gene: TRBJ2-1
abundance: -
d_gene: TRBD2
CDR3nt: TGTGCCAGCAGCTTGGCGGGAGGGCCTAGACGCAATGAGCAGTTCTTC
CDR3aa: CASSLAGGPRRNEQFF

v_gene: TRBV19
j_gene: TRBJ2-5
abundance: -
d_gene: TRBD1
CDR3nt: TGTGCCAGTAGTATAGTTCAGGGGGCAGGGGAGACCCAGTACTTC
CDR3aa: CASSIVQGAGETQYF

v_gene: TRBV2
j_gene: TRBJ2-2
abundance: -
d_gene: -
CDR3nt: TGTGCCAGCAGTGTATTGTCGGGGACCGGGGAGCTGTTTTTT
CDR3aa: CASSVLSGTGELFF

v_gene: TRBV5-1
j_gene: TRBJ2-2
abundance: -
d_gene: -
CDR3nt: TGCGCCAGCAGCTTAGAGGGGGCCGGGGAGCTGTTTTTT
CDR3aa: CASSLEGAGELFF

v_gene: TRBV25-1
j_gene: TRBJ1-4
abundance: -
d_gene: TRBD1
CDR3nt: TGTGCCAGCAGTTGGGGACAGCTCAATGAAAAACTGTTTTTT
CDR3aa: CASSWGQLNEKLFF

v_gene: TRBV27
j_gene: TRBJ2-1
abundance: -
d_gene: TRBD2
CDR3nt: TGTGCCAGCAGTTTATTGGGGAGTAGCGGGACGTACAATGAGCAGTTCTTC
CDR3aa: CASSLLGSSGTYNEQFF

v_gene: TRBV19
j_gene: TRBJ1-2
abundance: -
d_gene: -
CDR3nt: TGTGCCAGTAGTATAGACCGTAACTATGGCTACACCTTC
CDR3aa: CASSIDRNYGYTF

v_gene: TRBV4-3
j_gene: TRBJ2-1
abundance: -
d_gene: TRBD2
CDR3nt: TGCGCCAGCAGCCAAGATGATGAGCGGGAGTACTACAATGAGCAGTTCTTC
CDR3aa: CASSQDDEREYYNEQFF

v_gene: TRBV7-3
j_gene: TRBJ2-7
abundance: -
d_gene: -
CDR3nt: TGTGCCAGCAGCCCGAGTTTAGCCTCGAGCTCCTACGAGCAGTACTTC
CDR3aa: CASSPSLASSSYEQYF

v_gene: TRBV2
j_gene: TRBJ2-7
abundance: -
d_gene: -
CDR3nt: TGTGCCAGCAGTGAAGCGCAATGGGGCCGCGAGCAGTACTTC
CDR3aa: CASSEAQWGREQYF

v_gene: TRBV5-1
j_gene: TRBJ2-5
abundance: -
d_gene: TRBD2
CDR3nt: TGCGCCAGCAGCGATGGGGAGGGCCGCATATTCCTAGAGACCCAGTACTTC
CDR3aa: CASSDGEGRIFLETQYF